This T cell receptor (beta chain) derives from a study of OX40 agonist ivuxolimab in advanced cancers. Study details: Ivuxolimab, an agonist antibody against OX40 (CD134), was given to patients. Study observations and caveats: The specificity for antigen of the expanded peripheral T cells was not determined.

With regard to this clone: Its specificity is unknown.

Data came from immunoSEQ multiplex PCR; TCRdb stores just in-frame clones and leaves some out. The table lists 70,000 or so clones, approximately 92% of them singletons, with around 1% in the top ten. This sequence originates from an adult with an advanced solid tumor such as melanoma, head and neck, liver or kidney cancer. The sequencing here drew on CD4+ or CD8+ T cells sorted from blood, taken in a trial of the OX40 agonist ivuxolimab.

The CDR3 region has the DNA TGTGCCACCCGGGGTAGTCGGGAGACCCAGTACTTC. Its protein is CATRGSRETQYF. V usage is TRBV19 and J usage is TRBJ2-5, with D maybe TRBD2 (5 bases). The CDR3 contains 12 residues. Between the trimmed V and J ends, which lost 10 bases and 5 bases, there was a span of 14 bases. Germline CDR1 is LNHDA and CDR2 is SQIVND (reference sequence).